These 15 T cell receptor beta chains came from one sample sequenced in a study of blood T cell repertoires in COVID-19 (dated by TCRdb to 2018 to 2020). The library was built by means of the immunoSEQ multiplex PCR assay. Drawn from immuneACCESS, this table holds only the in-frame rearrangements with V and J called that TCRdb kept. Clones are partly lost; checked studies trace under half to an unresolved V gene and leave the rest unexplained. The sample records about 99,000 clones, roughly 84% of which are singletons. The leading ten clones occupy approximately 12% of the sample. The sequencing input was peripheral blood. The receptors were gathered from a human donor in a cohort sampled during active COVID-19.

CDR3 coding DNA: TGTGCCAGATCGCCAGACCGACAGGGGGCCGAGCAGTACTTC. It encodes CARSPDRQGAEQYF. The V gene is TRBV2, the J gene TRBJ2-7, with 10 nucleotides matching TRBD1. With V trimmed by 9 bases and J by 6 bases, 11 bases remained unmatched. CDR1 is SNHLY, CDR2 FYNNEI, per germline. The CDR3 sequence is 14 residues long.

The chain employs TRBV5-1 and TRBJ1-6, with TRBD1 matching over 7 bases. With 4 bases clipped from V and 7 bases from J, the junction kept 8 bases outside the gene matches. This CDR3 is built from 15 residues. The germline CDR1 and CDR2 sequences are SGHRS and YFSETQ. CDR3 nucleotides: TGCGCCAGCAGCATCCCGACAGGGACCAATTCACCCCTCCACTTT. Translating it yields CASSIPTGTNSPLHF.

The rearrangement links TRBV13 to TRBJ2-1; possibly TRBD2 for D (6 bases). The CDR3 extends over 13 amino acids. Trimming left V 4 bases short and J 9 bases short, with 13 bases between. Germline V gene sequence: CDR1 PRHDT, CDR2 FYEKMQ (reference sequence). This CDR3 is CASSSGNGGEQFF. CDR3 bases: TGTGCCAGCAGCTCCGGTAACGGGGGTGAGCAGTTCTTC.

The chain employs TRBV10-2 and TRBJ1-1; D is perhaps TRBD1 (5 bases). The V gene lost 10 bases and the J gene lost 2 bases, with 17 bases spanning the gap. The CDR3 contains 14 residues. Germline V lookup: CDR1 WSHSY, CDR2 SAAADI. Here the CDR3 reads CATREGQLNTEAFF. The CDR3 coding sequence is TGCGCCACCAGGGAAGGACAATTAAACACTGAAGCTTTCTTT.

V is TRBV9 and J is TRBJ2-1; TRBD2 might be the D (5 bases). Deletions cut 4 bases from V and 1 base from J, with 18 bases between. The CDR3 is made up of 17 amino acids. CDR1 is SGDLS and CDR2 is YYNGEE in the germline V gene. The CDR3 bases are TGTGCCAGCAGCCCCCGGACGGACCGGAGGTCCTACAATGAGCAGTTCTTC. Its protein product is CASSPRTDRRSYNEQFF.

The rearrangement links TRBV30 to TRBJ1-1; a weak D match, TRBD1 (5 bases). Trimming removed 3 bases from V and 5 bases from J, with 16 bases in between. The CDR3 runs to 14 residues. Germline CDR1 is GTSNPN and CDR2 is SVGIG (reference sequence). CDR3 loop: CAWSADPRGTEAFF. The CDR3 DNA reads TGTGCCTGGAGCGCCGACCCTCGGGGGACTGAAGCTTTCTTT.

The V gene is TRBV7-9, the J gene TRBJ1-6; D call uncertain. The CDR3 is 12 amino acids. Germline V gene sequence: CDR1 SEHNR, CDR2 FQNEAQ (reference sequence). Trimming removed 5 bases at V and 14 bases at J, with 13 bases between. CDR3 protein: CASSPAVFTLHF. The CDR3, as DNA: TGTGCCAGCAGCCCCGCAGTATTCACCCTCCACTTT.

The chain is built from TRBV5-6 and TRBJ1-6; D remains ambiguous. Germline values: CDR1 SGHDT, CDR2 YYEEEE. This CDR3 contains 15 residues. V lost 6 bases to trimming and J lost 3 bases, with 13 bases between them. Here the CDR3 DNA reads TGTGCCAGCACCCTCCGGGGTCTCTATAATTCACCCCTCCACTTT. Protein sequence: CASTLRGLYNSPLHF.

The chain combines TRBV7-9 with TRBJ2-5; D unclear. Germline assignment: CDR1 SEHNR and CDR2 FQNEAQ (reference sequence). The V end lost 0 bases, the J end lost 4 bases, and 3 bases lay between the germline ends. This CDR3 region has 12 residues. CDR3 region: CASSLAGETQYF. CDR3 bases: TGTGCCAGCAGCTTAGCCGGAGAGACCCAGTACTTC.

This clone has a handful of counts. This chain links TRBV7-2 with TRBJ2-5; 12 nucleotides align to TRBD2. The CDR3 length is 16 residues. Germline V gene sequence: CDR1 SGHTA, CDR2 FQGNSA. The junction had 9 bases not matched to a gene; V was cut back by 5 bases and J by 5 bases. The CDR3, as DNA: TGTGCCAGCAGCCCCGCCACTAGCGGGGGGTGGGAGACCCAGTACTTC. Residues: CASSPATSGGWETQYF.

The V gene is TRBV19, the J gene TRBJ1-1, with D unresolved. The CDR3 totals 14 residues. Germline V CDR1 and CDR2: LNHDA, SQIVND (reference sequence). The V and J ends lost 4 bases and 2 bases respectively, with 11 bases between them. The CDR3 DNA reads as TGTGCCAGTAGTAGGCGGGAAGCCAACACTGAAGCTTTCTTT. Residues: CASSRREANTEAFF.

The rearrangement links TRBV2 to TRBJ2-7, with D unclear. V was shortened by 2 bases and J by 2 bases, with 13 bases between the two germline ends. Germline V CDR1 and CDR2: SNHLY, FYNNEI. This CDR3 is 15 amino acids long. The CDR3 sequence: CASSESPGLAYEQYF. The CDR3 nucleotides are TGTGCCAGCAGTGAAAGCCCGGGTTTAGCCTACGAGCAGTACTTC.

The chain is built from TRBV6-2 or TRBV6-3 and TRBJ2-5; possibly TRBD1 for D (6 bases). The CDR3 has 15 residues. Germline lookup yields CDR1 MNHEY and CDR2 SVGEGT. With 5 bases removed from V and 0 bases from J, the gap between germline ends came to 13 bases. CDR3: CASSLRPGDQETQYF. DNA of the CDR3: TGTGCCAGCAGTCTCCGTCCAGGGGACCAAGAGACCCAGTACTTC.

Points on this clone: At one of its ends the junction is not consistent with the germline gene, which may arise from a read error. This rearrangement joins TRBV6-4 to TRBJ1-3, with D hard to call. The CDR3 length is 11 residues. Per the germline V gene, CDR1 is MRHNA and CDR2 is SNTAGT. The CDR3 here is CASNGGDTIYF. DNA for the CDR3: TGTGCCAGCAATGGTGGAGACACCATATATTTT.

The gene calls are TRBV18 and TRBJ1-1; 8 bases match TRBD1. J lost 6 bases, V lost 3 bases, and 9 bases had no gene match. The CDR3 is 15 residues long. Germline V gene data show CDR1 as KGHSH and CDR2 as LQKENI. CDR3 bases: TGTGCCAGCTCACCTGCCCAGGGGGCAGTCTCTGAAGCTTTCTTT. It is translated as CASSPAQGAVSEAFF.